This TCR beta chain comes out of a study of neurological immune-mediated disorders. A single record per CDR3 protein comes from TCRdb applying MiXCR to the 5' RACE reads. The top ten hold around a tenth of the sample, which has approximately 70,000 distinct CDR3 sequences, more than 8.5% seen once. Trimming removed 3 bases at V and 6 bases at J, with 9 bases between. The CDR3 loop spans 12 amino acids. Germline loops: CDR1 MNHEY, CDR2 SMNVEV (reference sequence). This clonotype was seen repeatedly, ten times or more. This sample's time point: longitudinal time-point 1 (baseline). Individuals who volunteered at a blood bank located in Maryland, USA, made up the group of healthy controls.

Source material: PBMCs. The sequence was obtained from a man in his thirties or forties in good health. This chain links TRBV27 with TRBJ2-7; TRBD2 is a possible D gene (5 bases). This CDR3 reads CASSFVGSEQYF. The CDR3 DNA is TGTGCCAGCAGTTTTGTGGGGAGCGAGCAGTACTTC.